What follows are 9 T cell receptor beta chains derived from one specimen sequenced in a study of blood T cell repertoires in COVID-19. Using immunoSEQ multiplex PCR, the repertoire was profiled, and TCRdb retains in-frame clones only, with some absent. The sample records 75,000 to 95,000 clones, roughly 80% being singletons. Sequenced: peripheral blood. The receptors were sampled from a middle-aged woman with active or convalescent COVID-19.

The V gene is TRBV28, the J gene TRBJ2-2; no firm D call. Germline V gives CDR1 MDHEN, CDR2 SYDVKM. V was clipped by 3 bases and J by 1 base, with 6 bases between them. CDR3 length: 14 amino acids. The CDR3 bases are TGTGCCAGCAGTTTTTCAGGGAACACCGGGGAGCTGTTTTTT. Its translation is CASSFSGNTGELFF. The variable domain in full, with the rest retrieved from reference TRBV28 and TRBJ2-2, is DVKVTQSSRYLVKRTGEKVFLECVQDMDHENMFWYRQDPGLGLRLIYFSYDVKMKEKGDIPEGYSVSREKKERFSLILESASTNQTSMYLCASSFSGNTGELFFGEGSRLTVL.

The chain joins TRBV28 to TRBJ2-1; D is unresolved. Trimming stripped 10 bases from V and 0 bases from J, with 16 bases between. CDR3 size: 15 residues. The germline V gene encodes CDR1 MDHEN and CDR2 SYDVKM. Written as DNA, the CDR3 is TGTGCCACTATTGGTCTCTTAAGCTCCTACAATGAGCAGTTCTTC. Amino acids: CATIGLLSSYNEQFF.

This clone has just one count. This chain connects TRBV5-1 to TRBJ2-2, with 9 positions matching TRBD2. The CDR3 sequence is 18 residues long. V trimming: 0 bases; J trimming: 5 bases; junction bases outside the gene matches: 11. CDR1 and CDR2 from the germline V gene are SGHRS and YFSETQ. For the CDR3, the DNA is TGCGCCAGCAGCTTGGGCCCTAGCGGGAAATGGGTAACCGGGGAGCTGTTTTTT. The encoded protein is CASSLGPSGKWVTGELFF.

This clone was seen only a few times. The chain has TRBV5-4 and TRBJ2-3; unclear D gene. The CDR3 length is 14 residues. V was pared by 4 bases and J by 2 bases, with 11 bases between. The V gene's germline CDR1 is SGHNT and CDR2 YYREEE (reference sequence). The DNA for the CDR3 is TGTGCCAGCAGCGGTGGTGCTAACACAGATACGCAGTATTTT. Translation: CASSGGANTDTQYF. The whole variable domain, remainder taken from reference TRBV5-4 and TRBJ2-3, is ETGVTQSPTHLIKTRGQQVTLRCSSQSGHNTVSWYQQALGQGPQFIFQYYREEENGRGNFPPRFSGLQFPNYSSELNVNALELDDSALYLCASSGGANTDTQYFGPGTRLTVL.

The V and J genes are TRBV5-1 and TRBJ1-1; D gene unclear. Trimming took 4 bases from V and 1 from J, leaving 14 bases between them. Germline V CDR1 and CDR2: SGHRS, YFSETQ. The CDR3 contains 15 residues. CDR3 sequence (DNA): TGCGCCAGCAGCATGGAACCTTGGGCGAACACTGAAGCTTTCTTT. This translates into CASSMEPWANTEAFF. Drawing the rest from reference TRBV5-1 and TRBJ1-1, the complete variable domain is KAGVTQTPRYLIKTRGQQVTLSCSPISGHRSVSWYQQTPGQGLQFLFEYFSETQRNKGNFPGRFSGRQFSNSRSEMNVSTLELGDSALYLCASSMEPWANTEAFFGQGTRLTVV.

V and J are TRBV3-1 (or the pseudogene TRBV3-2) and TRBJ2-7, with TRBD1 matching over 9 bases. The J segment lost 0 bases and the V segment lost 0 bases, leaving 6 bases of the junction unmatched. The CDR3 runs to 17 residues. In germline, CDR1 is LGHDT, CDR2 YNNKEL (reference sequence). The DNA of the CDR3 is TGTGCCAGCAGCCAAGAAGGGACAGGGCTGAGCTCCTACGAGCAGTACTTC. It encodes CASSQEGTGLSSYEQYF.

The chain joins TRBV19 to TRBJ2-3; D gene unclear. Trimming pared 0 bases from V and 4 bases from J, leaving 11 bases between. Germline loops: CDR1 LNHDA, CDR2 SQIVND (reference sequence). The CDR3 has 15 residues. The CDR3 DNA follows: TGTGCCAGTAGTATAGATCTCTGGAGTGCAGATACGCAGTATTTT. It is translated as CASSIDLWSADTQYF. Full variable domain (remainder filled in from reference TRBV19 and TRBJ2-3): DGGITQSPKYLFRKEGQNVTLSCEQNLNHDAMYWYRQDPGQGLRLIYYSQIVNDFQKGDIAEGYSVSREKKESFPLTVTSAQKNPTAFYLCASSIDLWSADTQYFGPGTRLTVL.

CDR3 residues: CASRGSGAPLHF. CDR3 sequence (DNA): TGTGCCAGTAGAGGGTCGGGAGCACCCCTCCACTTT. The rearrangement uses TRBV19 and TRBJ1-6, with no clear D. Germline assignment: CDR1 LNHDA and CDR2 SQIVND (reference sequence). This CDR3 region has 12 residues. The germline V and J ends were trimmed by 6 bases and 11 bases, with 11 bases remaining between them.

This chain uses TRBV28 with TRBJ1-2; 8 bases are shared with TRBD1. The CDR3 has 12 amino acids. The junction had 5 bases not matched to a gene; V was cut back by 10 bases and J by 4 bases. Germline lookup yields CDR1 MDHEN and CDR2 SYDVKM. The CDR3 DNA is TGTGCCACCGGACAGGGAAGCTATGGCTACACCTTC. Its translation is CATGQGSYGYTF.